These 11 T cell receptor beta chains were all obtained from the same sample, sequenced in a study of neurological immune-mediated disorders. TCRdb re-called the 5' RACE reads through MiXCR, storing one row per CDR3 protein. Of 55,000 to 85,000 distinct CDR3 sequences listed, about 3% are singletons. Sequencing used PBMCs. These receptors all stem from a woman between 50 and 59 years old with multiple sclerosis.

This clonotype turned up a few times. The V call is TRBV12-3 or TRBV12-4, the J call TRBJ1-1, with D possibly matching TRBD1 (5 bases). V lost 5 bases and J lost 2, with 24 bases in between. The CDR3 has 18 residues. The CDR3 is CASSQRSGGVYFNTEAFF. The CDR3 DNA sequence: TGTGCCAGCAGTCAAAGGAGCGGGGGGGTCTATTTTAACACTGAAGCTTTCTTT.

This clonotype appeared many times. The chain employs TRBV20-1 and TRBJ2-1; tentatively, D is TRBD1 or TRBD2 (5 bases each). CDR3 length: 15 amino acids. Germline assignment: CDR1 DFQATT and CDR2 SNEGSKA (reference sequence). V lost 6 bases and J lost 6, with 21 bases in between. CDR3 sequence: CSAGTWPPRGNEQFF. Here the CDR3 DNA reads TGCAGTGCCGGGACCTGGCCACCCCGGGGCAATGAGCAGTTCTTC.

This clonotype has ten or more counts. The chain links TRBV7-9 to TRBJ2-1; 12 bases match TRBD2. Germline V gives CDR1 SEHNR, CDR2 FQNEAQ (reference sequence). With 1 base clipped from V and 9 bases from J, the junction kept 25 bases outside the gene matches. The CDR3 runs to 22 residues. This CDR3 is CASSLGTGGFSSGRAVFGEQFF. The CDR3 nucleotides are TGTGCCAGCAGCTTAGGGACAGGGGGTTTCTCTAGCGGGAGGGCCGTCTTCGGTGAGCAGTTCTTC.

The CDR3 spells CASRSDRLGNTEAFF. The CDR3 region has the DNA TGTGCCAGCAGATCGGACAGACTTGGGAACACTGAAGCTTTCTTT. The chain recombines TRBV2 with TRBJ1-1; tentatively, D is TRBD1 (6 bases). The CDR3 runs to 15 residues. The germline gives CDR1 SNHLY, CDR2 FYNNEI. Trimming stripped 6 bases from V and 1 base from J, with 15 bases between.

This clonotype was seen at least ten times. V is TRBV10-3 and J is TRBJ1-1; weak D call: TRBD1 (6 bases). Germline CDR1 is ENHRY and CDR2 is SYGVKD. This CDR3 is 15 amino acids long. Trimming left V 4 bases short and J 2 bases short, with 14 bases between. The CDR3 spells CAISGTTGPNTEAFF. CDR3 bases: TGTGCCATCAGTGGGACCACAGGGCCAAACACTGAAGCTTTCTTT.

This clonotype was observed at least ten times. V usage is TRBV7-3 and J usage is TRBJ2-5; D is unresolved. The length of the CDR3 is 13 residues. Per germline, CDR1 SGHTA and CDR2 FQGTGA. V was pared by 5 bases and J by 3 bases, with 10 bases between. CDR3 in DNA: TGTGCCAGCAGCCGCACACGGGAAGAGACCCAGTACTTC. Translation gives CASSRTREETQYF. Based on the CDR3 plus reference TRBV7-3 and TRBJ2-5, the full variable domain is GAGVSQTPSNKVTEKGKYVELRCDPISGHTALYWYRQSLGQGPEFLIYFQGTGAADDSGLPNDRFFAVRPEGSVSTLKIQRTERGDSAVYLCASSRTREETQYFGPGTRLLVL.

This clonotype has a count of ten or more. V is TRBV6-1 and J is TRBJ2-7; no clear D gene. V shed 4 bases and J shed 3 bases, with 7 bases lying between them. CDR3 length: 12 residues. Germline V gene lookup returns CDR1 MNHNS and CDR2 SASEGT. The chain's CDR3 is CASSARFYEQYF. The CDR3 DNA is TGTGCCAGCAGTGCTAGGTTCTACGAGCAGTACTTC.

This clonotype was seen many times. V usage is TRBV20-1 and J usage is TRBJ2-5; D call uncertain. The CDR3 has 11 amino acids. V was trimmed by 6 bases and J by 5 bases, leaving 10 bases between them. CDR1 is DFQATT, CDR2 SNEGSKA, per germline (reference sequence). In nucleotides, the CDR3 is TGCAGTGCGGGGATAGTGGAGACCCAGTACTTC. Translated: CSAGIVETQYF.

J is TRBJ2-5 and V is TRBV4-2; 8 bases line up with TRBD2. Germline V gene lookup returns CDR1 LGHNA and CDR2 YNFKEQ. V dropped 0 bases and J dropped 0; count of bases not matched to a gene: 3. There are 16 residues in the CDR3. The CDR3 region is CASSQDSSGNQETQYF. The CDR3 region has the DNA TGTGCCAGCAGCCAAGATAGTAGCGGGAACCAAGAGACCCAGTACTTC.

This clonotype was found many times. This CDR3 is CSAYRPLTGTKLFF. The CDR3 bases are TGCAGTGCTTACCGCCCCTTGACAGGGACCAAACTGTTTTTT. The chain carries TRBV20-1 and TRBJ1-4; TRBD1 matches 7 bases. Germline-derived CDR1 and CDR2 are DFQATT and SNEGSKA (reference sequence). After removal of 5 bases from V and 11 bases from J, the junction contained 14 bases not matched to a gene. CDR3 length: 14 residues.

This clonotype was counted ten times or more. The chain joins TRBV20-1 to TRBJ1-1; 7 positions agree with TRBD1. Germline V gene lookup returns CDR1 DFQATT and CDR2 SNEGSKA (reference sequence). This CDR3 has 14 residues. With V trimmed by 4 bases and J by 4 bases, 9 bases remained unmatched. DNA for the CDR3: TGCAGTGCTAAGGGGGGACAGATGATCACTGAAGCTTTCTTT. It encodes CSAKGGQMITEAFF.